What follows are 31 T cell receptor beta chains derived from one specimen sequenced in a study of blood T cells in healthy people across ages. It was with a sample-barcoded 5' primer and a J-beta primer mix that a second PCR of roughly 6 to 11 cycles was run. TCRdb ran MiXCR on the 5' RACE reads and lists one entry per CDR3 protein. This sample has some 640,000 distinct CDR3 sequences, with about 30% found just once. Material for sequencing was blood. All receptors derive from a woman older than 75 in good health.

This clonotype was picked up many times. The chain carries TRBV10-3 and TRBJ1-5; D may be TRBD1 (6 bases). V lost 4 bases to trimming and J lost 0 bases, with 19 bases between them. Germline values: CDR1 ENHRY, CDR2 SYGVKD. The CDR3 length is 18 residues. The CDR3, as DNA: TGTGCCATCAGTGGCGCCCCTCCAGGGGATTATAGCAATCAGCCCCAGCATTTT. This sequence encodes CAISGAPPGDYSNQPQHF.

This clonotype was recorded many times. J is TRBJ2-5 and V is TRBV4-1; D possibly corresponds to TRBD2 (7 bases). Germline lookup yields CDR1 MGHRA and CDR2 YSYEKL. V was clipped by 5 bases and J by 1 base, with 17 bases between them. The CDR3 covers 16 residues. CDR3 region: CASSKARGGSQETQYF. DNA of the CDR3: TGCGCCAGCAGCAAGGCGAGGGGGGGGAGCCAAGAGACCCAGTACTTC.

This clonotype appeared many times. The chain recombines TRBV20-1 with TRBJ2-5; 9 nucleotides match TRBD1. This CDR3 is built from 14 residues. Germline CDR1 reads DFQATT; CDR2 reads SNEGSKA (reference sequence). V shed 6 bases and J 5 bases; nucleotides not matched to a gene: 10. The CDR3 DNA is TGCAGTGCCAACAGGGGGCGCCAGCAGGAGACCCAGTACTTC. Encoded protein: CSANRGRQQETQYF.

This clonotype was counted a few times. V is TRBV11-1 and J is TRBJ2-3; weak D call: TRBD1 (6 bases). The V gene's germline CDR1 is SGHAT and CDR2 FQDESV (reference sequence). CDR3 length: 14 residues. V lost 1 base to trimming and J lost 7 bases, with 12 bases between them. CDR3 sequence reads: CASSLGQGLNTQYF. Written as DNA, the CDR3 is TGTGCCAGCAGCTTAGGCCAGGGGCTGAATACGCAGTATTTT.

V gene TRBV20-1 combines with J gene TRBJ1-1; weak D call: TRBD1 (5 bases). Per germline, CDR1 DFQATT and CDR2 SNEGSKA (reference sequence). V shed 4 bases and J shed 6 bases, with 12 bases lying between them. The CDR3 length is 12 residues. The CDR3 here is CSANRQLAEAFF. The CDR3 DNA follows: TGCAGTGCTAATAGACAGTTGGCTGAAGCTTTCTTT.

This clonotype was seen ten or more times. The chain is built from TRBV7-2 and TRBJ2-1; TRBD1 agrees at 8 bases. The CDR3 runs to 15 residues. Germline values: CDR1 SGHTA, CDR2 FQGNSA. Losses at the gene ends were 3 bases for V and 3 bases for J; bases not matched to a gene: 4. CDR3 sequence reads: CASSFDRGRYNEQFF. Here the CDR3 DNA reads TGTGCCAGCAGCTTCGACAGGGGCCGCTACAATGAGCAGTTCTTC.

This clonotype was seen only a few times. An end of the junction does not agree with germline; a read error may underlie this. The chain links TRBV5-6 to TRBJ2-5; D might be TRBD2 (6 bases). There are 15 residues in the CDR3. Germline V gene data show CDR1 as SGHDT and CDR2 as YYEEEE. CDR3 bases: TGTGTCAGCAGCTTGGTGGTGATCCGGGGGGAGACCCAGTACTTC. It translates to CVSSLVVIRGETQYF. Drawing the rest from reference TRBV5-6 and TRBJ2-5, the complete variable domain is DAGVTQSPTHLIKTRGQQVTLRCSPKSGHDTVSWYQQALGQGPQFIFQYYEEEERQRGNFPDRFSGHQFPNYSSELNVNALLLGDSALYLCVSSLVVIRGETQYFGPGTRLLVL.

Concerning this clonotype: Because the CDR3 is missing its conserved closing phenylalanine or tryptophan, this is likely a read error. The CDR3 spells CASSLLGIQETQYV. The CDR3 DNA follows: TGCGCCAGCAGCTTGCTTGGTATACAAGAGACCCAGTACGTC. The J gene is TRBJ2-5, the V gene TRBV5-1; D unclear. The CDR3 runs 14 residues. Germline V CDR1 and CDR2: SGHRS, YFSETQ. Trimming cost V 1 base and J 2 bases, with 9 bases left between them.

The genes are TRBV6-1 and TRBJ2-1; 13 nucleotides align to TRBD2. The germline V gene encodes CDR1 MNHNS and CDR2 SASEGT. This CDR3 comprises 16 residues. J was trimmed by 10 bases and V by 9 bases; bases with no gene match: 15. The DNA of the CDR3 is TGTGCCAGTAGAGGAGGGACTAGCGGGGCCCCGGGGGAGCAGTTCTTC. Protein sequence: CASRGGTSGAPGEQFF.

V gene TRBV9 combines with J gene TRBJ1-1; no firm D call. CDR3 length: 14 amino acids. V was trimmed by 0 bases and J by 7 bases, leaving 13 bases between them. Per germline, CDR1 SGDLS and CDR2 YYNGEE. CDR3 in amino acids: CASSVVAATNEAFF. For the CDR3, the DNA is TGTGCCAGCAGCGTAGTGGCAGCCACGAATGAAGCTTTCTTT.

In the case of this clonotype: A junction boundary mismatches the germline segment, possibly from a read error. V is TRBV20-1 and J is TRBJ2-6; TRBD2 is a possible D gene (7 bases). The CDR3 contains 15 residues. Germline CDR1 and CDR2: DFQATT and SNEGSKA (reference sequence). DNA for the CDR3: TGCAGTGCTAGGCCTAACAGGGCGGGGGCCGACGTCCTGACTTTC. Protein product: CSARPNRAGADVLTF.

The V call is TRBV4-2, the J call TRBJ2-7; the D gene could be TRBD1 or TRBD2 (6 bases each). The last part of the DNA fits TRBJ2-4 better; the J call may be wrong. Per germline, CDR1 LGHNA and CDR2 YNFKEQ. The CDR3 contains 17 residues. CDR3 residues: CASSQEVVQGRGDIQYF. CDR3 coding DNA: TGTGCCAGCAGCCAGGAGGTAGTACAGGGAAGGGGGGACATTCAGTACTTC.

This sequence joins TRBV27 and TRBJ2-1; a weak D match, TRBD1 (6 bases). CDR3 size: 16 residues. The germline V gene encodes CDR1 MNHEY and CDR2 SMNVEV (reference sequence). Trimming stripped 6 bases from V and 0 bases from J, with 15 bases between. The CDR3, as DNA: TGTGCCAGCAGCACAGGGTCAAGGAGCTCCTACAATGAGCAGTTCTTC. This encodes CASSTGSRSSYNEQFF.

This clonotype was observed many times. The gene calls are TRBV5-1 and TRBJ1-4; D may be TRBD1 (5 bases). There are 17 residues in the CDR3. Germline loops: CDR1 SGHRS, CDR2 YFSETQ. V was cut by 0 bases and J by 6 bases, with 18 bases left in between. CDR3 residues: CASSLDGDAWEDEKLFF. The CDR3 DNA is TGCGCCAGCAGCTTGGATGGGGACGCTTGGGAGGATGAAAAACTGTTTTTT.

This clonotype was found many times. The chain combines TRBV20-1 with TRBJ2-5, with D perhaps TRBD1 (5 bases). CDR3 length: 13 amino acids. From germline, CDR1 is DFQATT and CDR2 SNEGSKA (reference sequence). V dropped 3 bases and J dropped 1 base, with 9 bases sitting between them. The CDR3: CSASDDSQETQYF. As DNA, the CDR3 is TGCAGTGCTAGCGACGACAGCCAAGAGACCCAGTACTTC.

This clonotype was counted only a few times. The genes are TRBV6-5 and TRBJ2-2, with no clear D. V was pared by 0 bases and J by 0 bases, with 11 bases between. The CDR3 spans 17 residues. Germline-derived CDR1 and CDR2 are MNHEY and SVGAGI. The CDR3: CASSYSSIGTNTGELFF. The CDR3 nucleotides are TGTGCCAGCAGTTACTCGAGTATAGGCACGAACACCGGGGAGCTGTTTTTT.

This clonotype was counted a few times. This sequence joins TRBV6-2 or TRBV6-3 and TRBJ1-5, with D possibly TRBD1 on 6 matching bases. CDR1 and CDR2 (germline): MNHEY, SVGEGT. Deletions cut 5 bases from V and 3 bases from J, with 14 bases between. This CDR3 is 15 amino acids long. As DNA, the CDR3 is TGTGCCAGCAGTCGAACGACAGGCTACAATCAGCCCCAGCATTTT. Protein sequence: CASSRTTGYNQPQHF.

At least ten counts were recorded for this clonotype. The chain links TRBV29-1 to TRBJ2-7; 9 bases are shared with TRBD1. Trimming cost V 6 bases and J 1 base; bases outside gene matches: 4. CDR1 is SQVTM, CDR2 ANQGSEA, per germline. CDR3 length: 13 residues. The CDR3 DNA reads TGCAGCGTCCCGGGACAGGGTTCCTACGAGCAGTACTTC. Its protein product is CSVPGQGSYEQYF.

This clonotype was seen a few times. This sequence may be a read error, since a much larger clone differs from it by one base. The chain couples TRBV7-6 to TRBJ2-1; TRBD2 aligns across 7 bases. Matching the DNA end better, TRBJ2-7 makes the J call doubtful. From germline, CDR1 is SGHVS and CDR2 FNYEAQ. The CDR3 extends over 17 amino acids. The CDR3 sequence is CASSLGGGGSSYNEQYF. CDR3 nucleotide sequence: TGTGCCAGCAGCTTAGGTGGGGGGGGGAGCTCCTACAATGAGCAGTACTTC.

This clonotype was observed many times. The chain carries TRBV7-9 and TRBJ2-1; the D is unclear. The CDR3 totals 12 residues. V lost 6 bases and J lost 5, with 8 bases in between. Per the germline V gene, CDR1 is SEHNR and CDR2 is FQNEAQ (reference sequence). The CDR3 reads CASRSNDNEQFF. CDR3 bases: TGTGCCAGCAGGAGTAACGACAATGAGCAGTTCTTC.

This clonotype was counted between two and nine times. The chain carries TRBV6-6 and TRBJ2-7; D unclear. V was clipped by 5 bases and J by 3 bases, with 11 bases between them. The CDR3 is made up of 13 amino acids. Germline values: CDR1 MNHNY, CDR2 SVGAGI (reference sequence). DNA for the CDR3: TGTGCCAGCAGTCCCAGGAGCGACTACGAGCAGTACTTC. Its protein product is CASSPRSDYEQYF.

In DNA form, the CDR3 reads TGTGCCAGCAGGGAGACAGGAGGACTCGGAGCTTTCTTT. This encodes CASRETGGLGAFF. The chain carries TRBV12-3 or TRBV12-4 and TRBJ1-1, with D perhaps matching TRBD1 (6 bases). The V end was cut by 6 bases, the J end by 10 bases, with 18 bases between. CDR3 length: 13 amino acids.

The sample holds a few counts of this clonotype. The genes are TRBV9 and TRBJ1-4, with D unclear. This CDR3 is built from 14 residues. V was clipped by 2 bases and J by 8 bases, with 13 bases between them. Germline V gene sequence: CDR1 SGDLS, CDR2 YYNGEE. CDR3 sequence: CASSVAAVNEKLFF. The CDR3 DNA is TGTGCCAGCAGCGTTGCAGCGGTTAACGAAAAACTGTTTTTT.

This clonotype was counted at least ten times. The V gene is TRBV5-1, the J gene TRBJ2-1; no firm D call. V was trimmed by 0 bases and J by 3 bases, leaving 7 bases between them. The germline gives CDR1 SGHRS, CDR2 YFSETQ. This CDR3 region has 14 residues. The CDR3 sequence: CASSLDTGYNEQFF. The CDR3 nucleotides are TGCGCCAGCAGCTTGGATACGGGCTACAATGAGCAGTTCTTC.

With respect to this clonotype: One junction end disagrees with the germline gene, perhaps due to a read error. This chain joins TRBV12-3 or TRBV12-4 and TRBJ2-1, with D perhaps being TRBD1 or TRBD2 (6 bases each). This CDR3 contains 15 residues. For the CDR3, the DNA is TGCGCCAGCAGTATAGTGGGGGGCTGGGGCAATGAGCAGTTCTTC. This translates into CASSIVGGWGNEQFF.

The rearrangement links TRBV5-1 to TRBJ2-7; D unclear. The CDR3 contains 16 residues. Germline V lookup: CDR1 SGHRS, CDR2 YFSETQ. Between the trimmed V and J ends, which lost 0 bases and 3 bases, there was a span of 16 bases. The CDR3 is CASSLGPRDTGYEQYF. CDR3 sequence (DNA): TGCGCCAGCAGCTTGGGGCCTAGGGATACGGGCTACGAGCAGTACTTC.

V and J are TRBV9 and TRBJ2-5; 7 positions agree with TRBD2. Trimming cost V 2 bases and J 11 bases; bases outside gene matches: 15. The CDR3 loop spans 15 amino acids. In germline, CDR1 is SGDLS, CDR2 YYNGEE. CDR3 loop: CASSVGTTYYNEQYF. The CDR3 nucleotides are TGTGCCAGCAGCGTCGGGACTACCTACTACAATGAGCAGTACTTC.

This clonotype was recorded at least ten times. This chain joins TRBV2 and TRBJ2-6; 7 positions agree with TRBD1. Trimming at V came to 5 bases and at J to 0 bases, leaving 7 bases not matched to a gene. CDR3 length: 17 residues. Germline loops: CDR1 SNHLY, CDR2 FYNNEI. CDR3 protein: CASSPDRVNSGANVLTF. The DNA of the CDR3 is TGTGCCAGCAGTCCCGACAGGGTCAACTCTGGGGCCAACGTCCTGACTTTC.

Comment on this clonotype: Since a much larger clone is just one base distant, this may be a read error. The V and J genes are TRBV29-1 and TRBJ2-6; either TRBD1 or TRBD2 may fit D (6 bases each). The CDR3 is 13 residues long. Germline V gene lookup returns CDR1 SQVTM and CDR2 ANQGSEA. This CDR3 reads CSAGESGANVPTF. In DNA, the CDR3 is TGCAGCGCGGGGGAGTCGGGGGCCAACGTCCCGACTTTC.

CDR3 nucleotide sequence: TGTGCCAGCAGTCTTAAGGGGGCCAAAAACATTCAGTACTTC. This codes for CASSLKGAKNIQYF. The chain couples TRBV7-2 to TRBJ2-4, with a tentative D call TRBD1 (5 bases). CDR3 length: 14 amino acids. V was pared by 6 bases and J by 1 base, with 10 bases between. Germline lookup yields CDR1 SGHTA and CDR2 FQGNSA.

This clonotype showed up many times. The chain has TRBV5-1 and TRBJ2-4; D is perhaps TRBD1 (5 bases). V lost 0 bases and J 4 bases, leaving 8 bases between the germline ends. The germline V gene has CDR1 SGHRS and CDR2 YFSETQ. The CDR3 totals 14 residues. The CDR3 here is CASSLGGQKNIQYF. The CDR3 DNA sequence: TGCGCCAGCAGCTTGGGGGGCCAGAAAAACATTCAGTACTTC.